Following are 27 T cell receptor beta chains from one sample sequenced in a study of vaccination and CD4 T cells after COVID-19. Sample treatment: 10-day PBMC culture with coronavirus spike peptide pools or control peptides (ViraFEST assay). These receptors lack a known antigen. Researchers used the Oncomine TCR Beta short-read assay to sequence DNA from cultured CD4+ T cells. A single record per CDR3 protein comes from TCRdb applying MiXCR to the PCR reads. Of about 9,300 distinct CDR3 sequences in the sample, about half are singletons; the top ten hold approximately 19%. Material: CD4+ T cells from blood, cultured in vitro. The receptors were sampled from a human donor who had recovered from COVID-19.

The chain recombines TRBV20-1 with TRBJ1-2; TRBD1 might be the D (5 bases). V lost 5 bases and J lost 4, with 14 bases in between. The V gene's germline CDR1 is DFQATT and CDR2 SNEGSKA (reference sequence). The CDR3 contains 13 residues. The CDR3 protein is CSAQADRVYGYTF. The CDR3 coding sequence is TGCAGTGCTCAAGCCGACAGAGTCTATGGCTACACCTTC.

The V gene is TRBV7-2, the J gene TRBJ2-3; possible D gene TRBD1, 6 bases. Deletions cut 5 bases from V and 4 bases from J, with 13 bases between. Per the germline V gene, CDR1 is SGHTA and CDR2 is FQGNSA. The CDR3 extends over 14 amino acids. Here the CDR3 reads CASSLGAEADTQYF. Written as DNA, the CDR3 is TGTGCCAGCAGCCTGGGGGCCGAGGCAGATACGCAGTATTTT. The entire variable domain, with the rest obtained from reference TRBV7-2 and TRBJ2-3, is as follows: GAGVSQSPSNKVTEKGKDVELRCDPISGHTALYWYRQSLGQGLEFLIYFQGNSAPDKSGLPSDRFSAERTGGSVSTLTIQRTQQEDSAVYLCASSLGAEADTQYFGPGTRLTVL.

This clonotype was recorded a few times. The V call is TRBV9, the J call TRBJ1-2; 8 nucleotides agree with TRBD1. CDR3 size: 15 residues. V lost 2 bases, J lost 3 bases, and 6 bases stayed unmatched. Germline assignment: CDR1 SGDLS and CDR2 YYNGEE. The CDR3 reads CASSVTGAGDYGYTF. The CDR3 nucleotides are TGTGCCAGCAGCGTGACAGGGGCAGGGGACTATGGCTACACCTTC.

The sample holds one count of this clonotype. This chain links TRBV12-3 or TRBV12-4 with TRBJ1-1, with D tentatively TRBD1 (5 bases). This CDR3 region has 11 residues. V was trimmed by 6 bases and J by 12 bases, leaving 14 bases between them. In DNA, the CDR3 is TGTGCCAGCAGCCCTGAGGGGCCCCCTTTCTTT. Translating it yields CASSPEGPPFF.

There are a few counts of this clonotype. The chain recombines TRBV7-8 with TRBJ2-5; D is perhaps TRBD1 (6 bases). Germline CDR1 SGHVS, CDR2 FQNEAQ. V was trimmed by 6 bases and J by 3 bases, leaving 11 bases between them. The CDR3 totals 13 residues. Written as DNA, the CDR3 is TGTGCCAGCAGAGCAGGGGTGGAAGAGACCCAGTACTTC. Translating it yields CASRAGVEETQYF.

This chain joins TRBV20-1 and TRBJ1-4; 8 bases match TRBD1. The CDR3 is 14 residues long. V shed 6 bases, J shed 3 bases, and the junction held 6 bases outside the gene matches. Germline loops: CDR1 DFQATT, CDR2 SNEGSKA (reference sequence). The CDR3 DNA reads TGCAGTGCCCAAGGACAGGGACCTAATGAAAAACTGTTTTTT. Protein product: CSAQGQGPNEKLFF.

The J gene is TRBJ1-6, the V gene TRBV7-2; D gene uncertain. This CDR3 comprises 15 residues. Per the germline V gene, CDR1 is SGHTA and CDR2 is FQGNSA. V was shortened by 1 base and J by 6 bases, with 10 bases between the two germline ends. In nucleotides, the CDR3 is TGTGCCAGCAGCTTAGTACCAGCTACTAATTCACCCCTCCACTTT. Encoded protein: CASSLVPATNSPLHF.

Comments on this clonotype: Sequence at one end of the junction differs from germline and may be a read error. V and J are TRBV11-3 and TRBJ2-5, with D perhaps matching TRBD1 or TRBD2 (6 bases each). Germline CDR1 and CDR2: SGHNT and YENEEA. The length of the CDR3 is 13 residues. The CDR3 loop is CGSSLVGGETQYF. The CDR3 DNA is TGTGGCAGCAGCTTGGTAGGGGGGGAGACCCAGTACTTC.

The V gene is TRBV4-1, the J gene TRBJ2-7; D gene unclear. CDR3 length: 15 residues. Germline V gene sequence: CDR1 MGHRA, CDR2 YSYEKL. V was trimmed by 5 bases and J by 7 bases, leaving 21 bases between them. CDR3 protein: CASSTGPTEVWEQYF. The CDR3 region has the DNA TGCGCCAGCAGCACCGGGCCCACGGAAGTTTGGGAGCAGTACTTC.

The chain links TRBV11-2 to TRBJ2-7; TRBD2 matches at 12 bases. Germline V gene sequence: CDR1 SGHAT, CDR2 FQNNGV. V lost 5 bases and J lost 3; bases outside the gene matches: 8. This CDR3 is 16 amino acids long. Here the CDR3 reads CASSRGGLAGHYEQYF. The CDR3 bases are TGTGCCAGCAGCAGGGGGGGACTAGCGGGCCACTACGAGCAGTACTTC.

The CDR3: CASRPGTELYGYTF. In nucleotides, the CDR3 is TGTGCCAGCAGACCCGGGACAGAATTATATGGCTACACCTTC. The chain is built from TRBV7-2 and TRBJ1-2; 7 bases are a match to TRBD1. This CDR3 contains 14 residues. V shed 6 bases and J 5 bases; nucleotides not matched to a gene: 9. The V gene's germline CDR1 is SGHTA and CDR2 FQGNSA. Full variable domain (rest looked up from reference TRBV7-2 and TRBJ1-2): GAGVSQSPSNKVTEKGKDVELRCDPISGHTALYWYRQSLGQGLEFLIYFQGNSAPDKSGLPSDRFSAERTGGSVSTLTIQRTQQEDSAVYLCASRPGTELYGYTFGSGTRLTVV.

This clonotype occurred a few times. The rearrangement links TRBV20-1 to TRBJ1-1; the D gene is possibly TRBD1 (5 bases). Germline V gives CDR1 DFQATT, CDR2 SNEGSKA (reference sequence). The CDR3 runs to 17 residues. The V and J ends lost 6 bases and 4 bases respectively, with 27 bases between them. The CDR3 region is CSARGDDRQARSTEAFF. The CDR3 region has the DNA TGCAGTGCCCGGGGCGACGACCGCCAGGCCCGAAGCACTGAAGCTTTCTTT.

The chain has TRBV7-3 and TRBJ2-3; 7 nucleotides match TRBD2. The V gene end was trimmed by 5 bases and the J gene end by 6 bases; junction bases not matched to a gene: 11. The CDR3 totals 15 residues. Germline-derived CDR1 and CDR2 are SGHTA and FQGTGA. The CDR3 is CASSPSGLKWDTQYF. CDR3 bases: TGTGCCAGCAGCCCTAGCGGTTTAAAGTGGGATACGCAGTATTTT.

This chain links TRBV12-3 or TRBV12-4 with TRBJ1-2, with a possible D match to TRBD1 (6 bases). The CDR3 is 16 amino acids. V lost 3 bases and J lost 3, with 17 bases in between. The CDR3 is CASSLGAGTAYYGYTF. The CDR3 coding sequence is TGTGCCAGCAGTTTGGGGGCCGGCACAGCATACTATGGCTACACCTTC.

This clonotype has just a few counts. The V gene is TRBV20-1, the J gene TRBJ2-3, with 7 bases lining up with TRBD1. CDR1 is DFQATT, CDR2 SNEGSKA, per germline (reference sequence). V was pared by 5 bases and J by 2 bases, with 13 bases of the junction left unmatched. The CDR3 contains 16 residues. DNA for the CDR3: TGCAGTGCTCTAGGAGGCCGACAGGGTCCCACAGATACGCAGTATTTT. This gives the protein CSALGGRQGPTDTQYF.

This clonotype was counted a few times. The CDR3 protein is CASRGSSYNSPLHF. The CDR3 bases are TGTGCCAGTAGGGGGAGCTCCTATAATTCACCCCTCCACTTT. The J gene is TRBJ1-6, the V gene TRBV19; D gene unclear. The germline V gene encodes CDR1 LNHDA and CDR2 SQIVND (reference sequence). The CDR3 is 14 amino acids. The V end was cut by 6 bases, the J end by 0 bases, with 6 bases between.

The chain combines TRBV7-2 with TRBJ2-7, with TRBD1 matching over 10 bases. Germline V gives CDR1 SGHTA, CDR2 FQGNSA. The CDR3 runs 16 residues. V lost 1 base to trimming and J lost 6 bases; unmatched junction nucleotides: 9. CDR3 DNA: TGTGCCAGCAGCTTAGGTGGGGGACAGGGGCGCGTCGAGCAGTACTTC. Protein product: CASSLGGGQGRVEQYF. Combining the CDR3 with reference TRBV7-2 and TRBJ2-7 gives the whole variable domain GAGVSQSPSNKVTEKGKDVELRCDPISGHTALYWYRQSLGQGLEFLIYFQGNSAPDKSGLPSDRFSAERTGGSVSTLTIQRTQQEDSAVYLCASSLGGGQGRVEQYFGPGTRLTVT.

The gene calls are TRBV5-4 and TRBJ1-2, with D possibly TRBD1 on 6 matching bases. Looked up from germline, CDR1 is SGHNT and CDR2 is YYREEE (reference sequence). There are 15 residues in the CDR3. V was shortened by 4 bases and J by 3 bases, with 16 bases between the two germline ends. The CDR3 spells CASSRGGRADYGYTF. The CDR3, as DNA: TGTGCCAGCAGCCGGGGGGGGCGGGCGGACTATGGCTACACCTTC. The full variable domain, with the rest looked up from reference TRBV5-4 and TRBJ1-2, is ETGVTQSPTHLIKTRGQQVTLRCSSQSGHNTVSWYQQALGQGPQFIFQYYREEENGRGNFPPRFSGLQFPNYSSELNVNALELDDSALYLCASSRGGRADYGYTFGSGTRLTVV.

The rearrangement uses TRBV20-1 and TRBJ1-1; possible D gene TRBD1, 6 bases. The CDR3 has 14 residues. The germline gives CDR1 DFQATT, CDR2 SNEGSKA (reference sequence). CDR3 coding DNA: TGCAGCGCCCTTTTACGGGGAACAGGGACTGAAGCTTTCTTT. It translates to CSALLRGTGTEAFF.

The CDR3 region is CASSLPGRIPEAFF. The CDR3 nucleotides are TGTGCCAGCAGTTTGCCAGGGAGGATCCCTGAAGCTTTCTTT. This chain connects TRBV28 to TRBJ1-1; D is possibly TRBD1 (5 bases). Germline CDR1 is MDHEN and CDR2 is SYDVKM. Trimming removed 3 bases from V and 6 bases from J, with 14 bases in between. The CDR3 length is 14 residues.

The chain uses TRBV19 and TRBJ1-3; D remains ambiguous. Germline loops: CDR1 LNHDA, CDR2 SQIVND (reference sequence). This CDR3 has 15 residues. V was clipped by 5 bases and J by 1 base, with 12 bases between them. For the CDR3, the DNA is TGTGCCAGTAGTGGGTGGCAAGGGTCTGGAAACACCATATATTTT. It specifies CASSGWQGSGNTIYF.

The CDR3 loop reads CASSLRGGPSYEQYF. CDR3 DNA sequence: TGTGCCAGCAGCTTAAGGGGGGGGCCCTCCTACGAGCAGTACTTC. The V and J genes are TRBV7-2 and TRBJ2-7; a possible D gene is TRBD2 (7 bases). The germline gives CDR1 SGHTA, CDR2 FQGNSA. This CDR3 is 15 amino acids long. V lost 2 bases, J lost 0 bases, and 11 bases lay in between.

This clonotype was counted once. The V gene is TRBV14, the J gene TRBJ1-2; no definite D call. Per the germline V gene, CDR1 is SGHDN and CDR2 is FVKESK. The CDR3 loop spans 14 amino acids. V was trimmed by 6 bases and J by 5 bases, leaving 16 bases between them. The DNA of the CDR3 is TGTGCCAGCAGTAGGTCAGAAGAACGATATGGCTACACCTTC. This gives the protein CASSRSEERYGYTF.

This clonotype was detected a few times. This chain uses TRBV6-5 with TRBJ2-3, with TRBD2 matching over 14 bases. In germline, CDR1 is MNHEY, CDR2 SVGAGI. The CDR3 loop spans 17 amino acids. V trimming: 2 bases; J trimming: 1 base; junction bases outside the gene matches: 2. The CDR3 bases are TGTGCCAGCAGTTACAGGGGACTAGCGGGGGGCACAGATACGCAGTATTTT. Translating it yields CASSYRGLAGGTDTQYF.

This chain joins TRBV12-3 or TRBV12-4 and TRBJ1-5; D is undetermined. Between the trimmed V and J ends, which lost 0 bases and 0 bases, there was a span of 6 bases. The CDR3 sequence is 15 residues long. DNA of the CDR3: TGTGCCAGCAGTTTAGCGTGGGGTAGCAATCAGCCCCAGCATTTT. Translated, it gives CASSLAWGSNQPQHF.

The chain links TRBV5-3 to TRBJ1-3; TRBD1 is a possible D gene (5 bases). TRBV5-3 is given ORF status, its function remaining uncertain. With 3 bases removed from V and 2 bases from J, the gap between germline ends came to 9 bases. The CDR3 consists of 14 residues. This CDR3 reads CARSWGRPGNTIYF. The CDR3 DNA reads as TGTGCCAGAAGCTGGGGACGGCCTGGAAACACCATATATTTT.

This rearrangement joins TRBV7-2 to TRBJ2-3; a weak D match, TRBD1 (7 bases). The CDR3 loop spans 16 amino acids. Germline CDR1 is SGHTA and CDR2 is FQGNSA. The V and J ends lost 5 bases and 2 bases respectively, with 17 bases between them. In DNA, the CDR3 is TGTGCCAGCAGCCTCAGGCGGGACAGCTACACAGATACGCAGTATTTT. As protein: CASSLRRDSYTDTQYF.